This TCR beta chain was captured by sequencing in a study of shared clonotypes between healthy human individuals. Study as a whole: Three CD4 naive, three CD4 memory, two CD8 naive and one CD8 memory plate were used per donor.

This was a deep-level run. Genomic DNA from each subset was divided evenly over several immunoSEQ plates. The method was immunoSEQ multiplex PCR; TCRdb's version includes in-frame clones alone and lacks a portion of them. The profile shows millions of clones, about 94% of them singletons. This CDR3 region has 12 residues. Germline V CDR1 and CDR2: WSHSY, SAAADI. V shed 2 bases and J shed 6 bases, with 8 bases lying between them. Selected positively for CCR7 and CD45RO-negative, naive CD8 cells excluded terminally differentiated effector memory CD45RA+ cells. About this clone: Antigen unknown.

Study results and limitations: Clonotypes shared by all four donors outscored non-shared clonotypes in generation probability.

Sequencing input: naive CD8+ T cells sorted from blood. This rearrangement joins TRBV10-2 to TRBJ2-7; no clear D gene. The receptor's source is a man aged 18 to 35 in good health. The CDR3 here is CASSEDLGEQYF. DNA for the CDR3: TGCGCCAGCAGTGAGGACTTAGGCGAGCAGTACTTC.